Following are 14 T cell receptor beta chains from one sample sequenced in a study of regulatory T cells in long-lasting Graves disease. Researchers made TCR beta libraries by using iRepertoire HTBI primers and running Arm-PCR on CDR3 regions. MiXCR was run by TCRdb on the multiplex PCR reads, yielding one entry per CDR3 protein. The table has approximately 400,000 distinct CDR3 sequences, approximately 10% seen once. The sample's time point: newly diagnosed GD, antithyroid drugs for less than 3 months. There was RNA extracted from PBMCs, and the TCR library was made from it. These data are also associated with another study on T cells in Graves' hyperthyroidism and ophthalmopathy.

Sequencing used peripheral blood mononuclear cells (PBMCs), obtained at new diagnosis, from a patient treated with antithyroid drugs. The receptor set was obtained from a young woman with Graves disease.

This clonotype was recorded at least ten times. V is TRBV6-2 or TRBV6-3 and J is TRBJ1-4, with no clear D. CDR3 size: 14 residues. CDR1 MNHEY and CDR2 SVGEGT come from the germline V gene. Deletions cut 8 bases from V and 0 bases from J, with 10 bases between. In nucleotides, the CDR3 is TGTGCCAGCTCACCCAGTGCAACTAATGAAAAACTGTTTTTT. Translating gives CASSPSATNEKLFF.

This chain connects TRBV6-2 or TRBV6-3 to TRBJ1-1; maybe TRBD1 (5 bases). Trimming removed 5 bases at V and 1 base at J, with 17 bases between. Germline V gives CDR1 MNHEY, CDR2 SVGEGT. This CDR3 region has 16 residues. In DNA, the CDR3 is TGTGCCAGCAGTGAGATTTCGACAAGGGGGAACACTGAAGCTTTCTTT. This codes for CASSEISTRGNTEAFF.

This rearrangement joins TRBV4-2 to TRBJ1-2; D not certain. The germline V gene has CDR1 LGHNA and CDR2 YNFKEQ. The CDR3 loop spans 15 amino acids. Trimming shortened V by 0 bases and J by 3 bases, and 11 bases separated the two germline ends. In DNA form, the CDR3 reads TGTGCCAGCAGCCAAGACCTTGGACGGGACTATGGCTACACCTTC. This codes for CASSQDLGRDYGYTF.

There are many counts of this clonotype. In DNA, the CDR3 is TGCAGTGCTGGGGGGACTAGCGGGAGGGAAGAGACCCAGTACTTC. Translated, it gives CSAGGTSGREETQYF. The rearrangement uses TRBV20-1 and TRBJ2-5, with 16 bases matching TRBD2. The CDR3 is 15 amino acids. The J segment lost 3 bases and the V segment lost 5 bases, leaving 3 bases of the junction unmatched. From germline, CDR1 is DFQATT and CDR2 SNEGSKA (reference sequence).

The table lists this clonotype with a few counts. The rearrangement links TRBV20-1 to TRBJ2-5; maybe TRBD1 (5 bases). CDR3 length: 12 residues. Germline loops: CDR1 DFQATT, CDR2 SNEGSKA (reference sequence). V lost 1 base, J lost 2 bases, and 5 bases lay in between. The CDR3 sequence is CSARGQQETQYF. The DNA of the CDR3 is TGCAGTGCTAGAGGACAGCAAGAGACCCAGTACTTC.

Many counts were recorded for this clonotype. The chain uses TRBV7-3 and TRBJ2-1; no definite D call. The CDR3 sequence is 13 residues long. Germline values: CDR1 SGHTA, CDR2 FQGTGA. V lost 0 bases and J 12 bases, leaving 12 bases between the germline ends. The CDR3: CASSLTPRHGQFF. CDR3 nucleotides: TGTGCCAGCAGCTTAACGCCCCGTCATGGGCAGTTCTTC.

This clonotype was observed at least ten times. The chain has TRBV11-2 and TRBJ1-1, with no clear D. The V gene's germline CDR1 is SGHAT and CDR2 FQNNGV. The CDR3 consists of 16 residues. V lost 4 bases and J 1 base, leaving 16 bases between the germline ends. The CDR3 is CASSSWDYSGNTEAFF. The CDR3 DNA sequence: TGTGCCAGCAGCTCATGGGATTATAGTGGGAACACTGAAGCTTTCTTT. The full variable domain, with the rest looked up from reference TRBV11-2 and TRBJ1-1, is EAGVAQSPRYKIIEKRQSVAFWCNPISGHATLYWYQQILGQGPKLLIQFQNNGVVDDSQLPKDRFSAERLKGVDSTLKIQPAKLEDSAVYLCASSSWDYSGNTEAFFGQGTRLTVV.

This chain uses TRBV5-4 with TRBJ2-2; D is possibly TRBD1 (5 bases). Germline CDR1 and CDR2: SGHNT and YYREEE (reference sequence). This CDR3 region has 15 residues. The V and J ends lost 2 bases and 2 bases respectively, with 10 bases between them. CDR3 bases: TGTGCCAGCAGCTTCGACAGCTACAACACCGGGGAGCTGTTTTTT. Its protein is CASSFDSYNTGELFF.

This clonotype occurred many times. CDR3 in amino acids: CATTRLTGVSYGYTF. In DNA form, the CDR3 reads TGTGCCACCACCAGACTGACAGGGGTCTCCTATGGCTACACCTTC. The J gene is TRBJ1-2, the V gene TRBV24-1, with 8 bases matching TRBD1. This CDR3 region has 15 residues. The V gene's germline CDR1 is KGHDR and CDR2 SFDVKD. V lost 8 bases to trimming and J lost 4 bases; unmatched junction nucleotides: 11.

The chain carries TRBV12-5 and TRBJ2-2; 10 bases are shared with TRBD2. The CDR3 totals 16 residues. V was pared by 5 bases and J by 4 bases, with 7 bases of the junction left unmatched. The germline gives CDR1 LGHNT, CDR2 FRNRAP. CDR3 DNA sequence: TGTGCTAGTGGTATGGGGACTAGCGCGATCACCGGGGAGCTGTTTTTT. As protein: CASGMGTSAITGELFF.

Of note for this clonotype: One base away lies a much larger clone, so this may be a sequencing read error. The V and J genes are TRBV7-2 and TRBJ1-5; D might be TRBD1 (5 bases). CDR3 length: 14 amino acids. Germline V lookup: CDR1 SGHTA, CDR2 FQGNSA. Deletions cut 4 bases from V and 2 bases from J, with 9 bases between. The CDR3 nucleotides are TGTGCCAGCAGCTCATCGGGGGGCAATCAGCCCCAGCATTTT. Amino acids: CASSSSGGNQPQHF.

The rearrangement links TRBV14 to TRBJ2-1; D is possibly TRBD1 (6 bases). The germline V and J ends were trimmed by 3 bases and 0 bases, with 15 bases remaining between them. Germline V lookup: CDR1 SGHDN, CDR2 FVKESK. This CDR3 is 17 amino acids long. In nucleotides, the CDR3 is TGTGCCAGCAGCCAGGATATCGTAGGGGGCTCCTACAATGAGCAGTTCTTC. It is translated as CASSQDIVGGSYNEQFF.

This clonotype came up many times. The chain has TRBV7-2 and TRBJ1-4; D unresolved. The CDR3 runs 14 residues. CDR1 SGHTA and CDR2 FQGNSA come from the germline V gene. V shed 1 base and J shed 8 bases, with 11 bases lying between them. CDR3 DNA: TGTGCCAGCAGCTTAGAACGGTTTGGGGAAAAACTGTTTTTT. Protein: CASSLERFGEKLFF.

In regard to this clonotype: Given a much more abundant clone one base away, this may be a read error. V and J are TRBV11-2 and TRBJ1-1, with D tentatively TRBD1 (5 bases). Germline loops: CDR1 SGHAT, CDR2 FQNNGV. The V gene lost 4 bases and the J gene lost 10 bases, with 19 bases spanning the gap. The CDR3 runs 14 residues. This CDR3 is CASSSQTGPLGAFF. CDR3 sequence (DNA): TGTGCCAGCAGCTCCCAGACGGGGCCGCTAGGAGCTTTCTTT.